This T cell receptor beta chain was sequenced in a study of regulatory T cells in long-lasting Graves disease. Time point here: persistent/refractory GD, antithyroid drugs over 5 years with positive TRAb. RNA from PBMCs was the source of the TCR library. V lost 1 base to trimming and J lost 5 bases, with 15 bases between them. CDR3 length: 15 amino acids. Germline assignment: CDR1 SGHKS and CDR2 YYEKEE (reference sequence). With iRepertoire HTBI primers and Arm-PCR of CDR3 regions, TCR beta libraries were built. One entry per CDR3 protein, called by TCRdb with MiXCR from the multiplex PCR reads. The sample yields roughly 500,000 distinct CDR3 sequences, around a fifth seen once. This clonotype occurred a few times. Antigen: not known. The study's findings and limits: TRBV28, TRBJ1-2 and TRBJ2-5 emerged as the favored segments in persistent disease.

This TCR came from a female donor with Graves disease. The sequences come from peripheral blood mononuclear cells (PBMCs), collected when the disease was refractory, from a patient treated with antithyroid drugs. V and J are TRBV5-5 and TRBJ1-1; tentative D call: TRBD1 (5 bases). CDR3 region: CASSLPGIGGTEAFF. Here the CDR3 DNA reads TGTGCCAGCAGCTTGCCCGGGATTGGGGGGACTGAAGCTTTCTTT.